This is a list of T cell receptor beta chains from one sample in a study of cytomegalovirus exposure and HLA in healthy donors. The protocol was immunoSEQ multiplex PCR, while the TCRdb copy is restricted to in-frame clones and leaves out a portion. This repertoire shows under 50,000 clones, 93% found once; its top ten account for over 2%. The sequencing sample was made of PBMCs. These receptors were taken from a woman aged 18-29 years in good health and CMV-seronegative. Both conserved end residues are part of each CDR3. Each record gives: clone size, D gene, J gene, V gene, CDR3 protein, CDR3 DNA. A D gene is named only where the DNA matches it firmly. Size is stated for part of the rows, as once, few or many counts, or as a class when the clone is expanded.

abundance: NA
d_gene: TRBD1
j_gene: TRBJ1-4
v_gene: TRBV27
CDR3aa: CASSSSKTGTENEKLFF
CDR3nt: TGTGCCAGCAGTTCCTCAAAAACCGGGACAGAGAATGAAAAACTGTTTTTT

abundance: once
d_gene: NA
j_gene: TRBJ2-3
v_gene: TRBV7-2
CDR3aa: CASSLGGNQPVVDTQYF
CDR3nt: TGTGCCAGCAGCTTGGGCGGGAACCAACCGGTTGTCGATACGCAGTATTTT

abundance: once
d_gene: NA
j_gene: TRBJ1-1
v_gene: TRBV7-9
CDR3aa: CASSPRPGMNTEAFF
CDR3nt: TGTGCCAGCAGCCCCCGTCCAGGGATGAACACTGAAGCTTTCTTT

abundance: NA
d_gene: NA
j_gene: TRBJ1-1
v_gene: TRBV2
CDR3aa: CASEVNTEAFF
CDR3nt: TGTGCCAGCGAGGTGAACACTGAAGCTTTCTTT

abundance: NA
d_gene: NA
j_gene: TRBJ1-4
v_gene: TRBV28
CDR3aa: CASSSPRSYGGEKLFF
CDR3nt: TGTGCCAGCAGTTCCCCGAGGAGTTATGGAGGAGAAAAACTGTTTTTT

abundance: NA
d_gene: TRBD2
j_gene: TRBJ2-5
v_gene: TRBV7-9
CDR3aa: CASSHLEREGEETQYF
CDR3nt: TGTGCCAGCAGCCATCTTGAGCGGGAGGGAGAAGAGACCCAGTACTTC

abundance: NA
d_gene: TRBD2
j_gene: TRBJ2-1
v_gene: TRBV27
CDR3aa: CASSLGLANEQFF
CDR3nt: TGTGCCAGCAGTTTGGGACTAGCGAATGAGCAGTTCTTC

abundance: NA
d_gene: TRBD1
j_gene: TRBJ1-5
v_gene: TRBV27
CDR3aa: CASSPSQGAGGSNQPQHF
CDR3nt: TGTGCCAGCAGTCCCTCACAGGGGGCAGGGGGAAGCAATCAGCCCCAGCATTTT

abundance: NA
d_gene: NA
j_gene: TRBJ1-1
v_gene: TRBV20-1
CDR3aa: CSVPGDTEAFF
CDR3nt: TGCAGCGTACCAGGGGACACTGAAGCTTTCTTT

abundance: NA
d_gene: TRBD2
j_gene: TRBJ2-5
v_gene: TRBV11-2
CDR3aa: CASSLEARGGRETQYF
CDR3nt: TGTGCCAGCAGCCTCGAGGCACGGGGGGGCAGAGAGACCCAGTACTTC

abundance: NA
d_gene: NA
j_gene: TRBJ2-7
v_gene: TRBV6-1
CDR3aa: CASIPPGSDEQYF
CDR3nt: TGTGCCAGCATCCCCCCGGGGAGTGACGAGCAGTACTTC

abundance: NA
d_gene: TRBD1
j_gene: TRBJ1-2
v_gene: TRBV28
CDR3aa: CASSWKIPGQVYYGYTF
CDR3nt: TGTGCCAGCAGTTGGAAGATTCCGGGACAGGTCTACTATGGCTACACCTTC

abundance: NA
d_gene: NA
j_gene: TRBJ1-2
v_gene: TRBV7-2
CDR3aa: CASSLGQGNINYGYTF
CDR3nt: TGTGCCAGCAGCTTAGGGCAGGGGAATATTAACTATGGCTACACCTTC

abundance: NA
d_gene: TRBD1
j_gene: TRBJ1-4
v_gene: TRBV5-1
CDR3aa: CASSTGQLNEKLFF
CDR3nt: TGCGCCAGCAGCACGGGACAGTTAAATGAAAAACTGTTTTTT

abundance: NA
d_gene: NA
j_gene: TRBJ2-5
v_gene: TRBV6-1
CDR3aa: CASELRGSETQYF
CDR3nt: TGTGCCAGCGAATTGAGGGGGTCGGAGACCCAGTACTTC

abundance: NA
d_gene: TRBD1
j_gene: TRBJ2-7
v_gene: TRBV5-4
CDR3aa: CASSPGDRGYEQYF
CDR3nt: TGTGCCAGCAGCCCCGGAGACAGGGGCTACGAGCAGTACTTC

abundance: NA
d_gene: NA
j_gene: TRBJ2-4
v_gene: TRBV19
CDR3aa: CASRSRSAKNIQYF
CDR3nt: TGTGCCAGTAGATCACGGTCAGCCAAAAACATTCAGTACTTC

abundance: NA
d_gene: NA
j_gene: TRBJ1-2
v_gene: TRBV27
CDR3aa: CASSPRPVNYGYTF
CDR3nt: TGTGCCAGCAGTCCTAGACCGGTAAACTATGGCTACACCTTC

abundance: once
d_gene: TRBD1
j_gene: TRBJ2-7
v_gene: TRBV19
CDR3aa: CASSSNQGAGAYEQYF
CDR3nt: TGTGCCAGTAGTTCCAATCAGGGGGCTGGCGCCTACGAGCAGTACTTC

abundance: NA
d_gene: TRBD2
j_gene: TRBJ2-3
v_gene: TRBV7-6
CDR3aa: CASTLHGRASGSQADTQYF
CDR3nt: TGTGCCAGCACCCTTCACGGGCGGGCTAGCGGGAGTCAGGCAGATACGCAGTATTTT

abundance: NA
d_gene: NA
j_gene: TRBJ2-3
v_gene: TRBV4-1
CDR3aa: CASSQDPGLTSQGTQYF
CDR3nt: TGCGCCAGCAGCCAAGATCCCGGACTAACTTCGCAGGGTACGCAGTATTTT

abundance: NA
d_gene: NA
j_gene: TRBJ1-1
v_gene: TRBV5-1
CDR3aa: CASSSTVNTEAFF
CDR3nt: TGCGCCAGCAGCTCGACAGTGAACACTGAAGCTTTCTTT

abundance: NA
d_gene: TRBD2
j_gene: TRBJ2-1
v_gene: TRBV18
CDR3aa: CASSPPGLAGGGNEQFF
CDR3nt: TGTGCCAGCTCACCACCGGGACTAGCGGGGGGGGGCAATGAGCAGTTCTTC

abundance: NA
d_gene: NA
j_gene: TRBJ2-3
v_gene: TRBV5-1
CDR3aa: CASSLLGGGGNTDTQYF
CDR3nt: TGCGCCAGCAGCCTCCTCGGGGGCGGGGGAAACACAGATACGCAGTATTTT

abundance: NA
d_gene: TRBD2
j_gene: TRBJ2-1
v_gene: TRBV30
CDR3aa: CAWSGTSGAYNEQFF
CDR3nt: TGTGCCTGGAGTGGAACTAGCGGGGCCTACAATGAGCAGTTCTTC

abundance: NA
d_gene: TRBD1
j_gene: TRBJ2-1
v_gene: TRBV7-6
CDR3aa: CASSPGQGNSGEQFF
CDR3nt: TGTGCCAGCAGCCCCGGACAGGGAAATTCGGGTGAGCAGTTCTTC

abundance: once
d_gene: TRBD1
j_gene: TRBJ2-6
v_gene: TRBV5-6
CDR3aa: CASSSGDRVTGANVLTF
CDR3nt: TGTGCCAGCAGCTCCGGGGACAGGGTGACTGGGGCCAACGTCCTGACTTTC

abundance: few
d_gene: NA
j_gene: TRBJ2-3
v_gene: TRBV15
CDR3aa: CATSRDRGGATDTQYF
CDR3nt: TGTGCCACCAGCAGAGATAGGGGGGGGGCAACAGATACGCAGTATTTT

abundance: NA
d_gene: NA
j_gene: TRBJ1-4
v_gene: TRBV28
CDR3aa: CASSPGDLNEKLFF
CDR3nt: TGTGCCAGCAGTCCAGGGGACCTAAATGAAAAACTGTTTTTT

abundance: NA
d_gene: TRBD1
j_gene: TRBJ1-2
v_gene: TRBV9
CDR3aa: CASSVAGGDHGYTF
CDR3nt: TGTGCCAGCAGCGTAGCAGGGGGCGATCATGGCTACACCTTC

abundance: NA
d_gene: NA
j_gene: TRBJ1-1
v_gene: TRBV18
CDR3aa: CASSSTGSPEAFF
CDR3nt: TGTGCCAGCTCATCCACAGGCTCTCCGGAAGCTTTCTTT

abundance: NA
d_gene: TRBD2
j_gene: TRBJ2-1
v_gene: TRBV9
CDR3aa: CASSGGTSGSTNEQFF
CDR3nt: TGTGCCAGCAGCGGAGGGACTAGCGGCTCAACTAATGAGCAGTTCTTC

abundance: NA
d_gene: NA
j_gene: TRBJ2-1
v_gene: TRBV5-4
CDR3aa: CASSLAMEQFF
CDR3nt: TGTGCCAGCAGCTTGGCCATGGAGCAGTTCTTC

abundance: NA
d_gene: TRBD1
j_gene: TRBJ1-2
v_gene: TRBV10-3
CDR3aa: CAISEGTGGSYGYTF
CDR3nt: TGTGCCATCAGTGAGGGGACAGGCGGGAGCTATGGCTACACCTTC

abundance: NA
d_gene: TRBD2
j_gene: TRBJ2-7
v_gene: TRBV6-1
CDR3aa: CASSEIPGLAGSSYEQYF
CDR3nt: TGTGCCAGCAGTGAAATCCCGGGACTAGCGGGGAGTAGCTACGAGCAGTACTTC

abundance: once
d_gene: NA
j_gene: TRBJ2-7
v_gene: TRBV6-5
CDR3aa: CASSTTYEQYF
CDR3nt: TGTGCCAGCAGTACAACCTACGAGCAGTACTTC

abundance: NA
d_gene: NA
j_gene: TRBJ2-6
v_gene: TRBV27
CDR3aa: CASSLSGANVLTF
CDR3nt: TGTGCCAGCAGCCTCTCTGGGGCCAACGTCCTGACTTTC

abundance: NA
d_gene: NA
j_gene: TRBJ2-2
v_gene: TRBV27
CDR3aa: CASLPMTANTGELFF
CDR3nt: TGTGCCAGCCTACCTATGACTGCGAACACCGGGGAGCTGTTTTTT

abundance: NA
d_gene: TRBD1
j_gene: TRBJ1-4
v_gene: TRBV5-4
CDR3aa: CASNRQGSNEKLFF
CDR3nt: TGTGCCAGCAACAGACAGGGATCTAATGAAAAACTGTTTTTT

abundance: NA
d_gene: TRBD1
j_gene: TRBJ2-3
v_gene: TRBV27
CDR3aa: CASSLAGTGGPDTQYF
CDR3nt: TGTGCCAGCAGTTTGGCCGGGACAGGGGGCCCAGATACGCAGTATTTT

abundance: NA
d_gene: NA
j_gene: TRBJ2-3
v_gene: TRBV2
CDR3aa: CASSVPLGGRDTQYF
CDR3nt: TGTGCCAGCAGTGTGCCCCTTGGGGGCCGGGATACGCAGTATTTT

abundance: NA
d_gene: NA
j_gene: TRBJ2-7
v_gene: TRBV5-1
CDR3aa: CASRPQGRSYEQYF
CDR3nt: TGCGCCAGCAGGCCACAGGGCCGCTCCTACGAGCAGTACTTC

abundance: NA
d_gene: TRBD1
j_gene: TRBJ2-3
v_gene: TRBV23-1
CDR3aa: CASSQWRGDRGSVDSTDTQYF
CDR3nt: TGCGCCAGCAGTCAATGGAGAGGGGACAGGGGGTCGGTGGATTCCACAGATACGCAGTATTTT

abundance: NA
d_gene: NA
j_gene: TRBJ1-1
v_gene: TRBV2
CDR3aa: CASSVQKGVTEAFF
CDR3nt: TGTGCCAGCAGTGTGCAAAAGGGGGTAACTGAAGCTTTCTTT

abundance: NA
d_gene: TRBD1
j_gene: TRBJ1-1
v_gene: TRBV7-3
CDR3aa: CASSAWIGQGSTEAFF
CDR3nt: TGTGCCAGCAGCGCGTGGATTGGACAGGGGTCGACTGAAGCTTTCTTT

abundance: NA
d_gene: NA
j_gene: TRBJ2-7
v_gene: TRBV18
CDR3aa: CASSPTLSSYEQYF
CDR3nt: TGTGCCAGCTCACCGACATTGAGCTCCTACGAGCAGTACTTC

abundance: NA
d_gene: TRBD2
j_gene: TRBJ2-5
v_gene: TRBV5-1
CDR3aa: CASRYSGTSQETQYF
CDR3nt: TGCGCCAGCAGATACTCCGGGACTAGCCAAGAGACCCAGTACTTC

abundance: few
d_gene: TRBD1
j_gene: TRBJ2-3
v_gene: TRBV6-4
CDR3aa: CASSDSGQGADTQYF
CDR3nt: TGTGCCAGCAGTGACTCGGGACAGGGGGCAGATACGCAGTATTTT

abundance: NA
d_gene: TRBD2
j_gene: TRBJ2-7
v_gene: TRBV27
CDR3aa: CASRRTSGSYEQYF
CDR3nt: TGTGCCAGCAGAAGGACTAGCGGGAGTTACGAGCAGTACTTC

abundance: NA
d_gene: TRBD2
j_gene: TRBJ2-6
v_gene: TRBV27
CDR3aa: CASSWGRGSGANVLTF
CDR3nt: TGTGCCAGCAGCTGGGGGAGGGGCTCTGGGGCCAACGTCCTGACTTTC

abundance: NA
d_gene: NA
j_gene: TRBJ1-4
v_gene: TRBV19
CDR3aa: CASSPLGSDEKLFF
CDR3nt: TGTGCCAGTAGTCCGTTAGGGAGTGATGAAAAACTGTTTTTT

abundance: NA
d_gene: NA
j_gene: TRBJ1-1
v_gene: TRBV28
CDR3aa: CASSLLTGNTEAFF
CDR3nt: TGTGCCAGCAGTTTATTGACAGGTAACACTGAAGCTTTCTTT

abundance: NA
d_gene: TRBD1
j_gene: TRBJ1-6
v_gene: TRBV5-4
CDR3aa: CASSPQGGIGNSPLHF
CDR3nt: TGTGCCAGCAGCCCCCAAGGGGGCATCGGTAATTCACCCCTCCACTTT

abundance: NA
d_gene: NA
j_gene: TRBJ2-2
v_gene: TRBV6-5
CDR3aa: CASRPREHRELFF
CDR3nt: TGTGCCAGCAGACCGAGGGAGCACCGGGAGCTGTTTTTT

abundance: NA
d_gene: TRBD1
j_gene: TRBJ1-1
v_gene: TRBV18
CDR3aa: CASSVDRVNTEAFF
CDR3nt: TGTGCCAGCTCGGTTGACAGGGTGAACACTGAAGCTTTCTTT

abundance: NA
d_gene: NA
j_gene: TRBJ1-4
v_gene: TRBV2
CDR3aa: CASGEVWDNEKLFF
CDR3nt: TGTGCCAGCGGGGAGGTTTGGGATAATGAAAAACTGTTTTTT

abundance: NA
d_gene: NA
j_gene: TRBJ1-1
v_gene: TRBV5-1
CDR3aa: CASSLVSVNTEAFF
CDR3nt: TGCGCCAGCAGCTTGGTATCGGTGAACACTGAAGCTTTCTTT

abundance: NA
d_gene: NA
j_gene: TRBJ2-2
v_gene: TRBV7-2
CDR3aa: CASFLAHTNTGELFF
CDR3nt: TGTGCCAGCTTCCTAGCACACACTAACACCGGGGAGCTGTTTTTT

abundance: NA
d_gene: NA
j_gene: TRBJ1-2
v_gene: TRBV28
CDR3aa: CASTPPGKAYGYTF
CDR3nt: TGTGCCAGCACTCCCCCAGGAAAGGCCTATGGCTACACCTTC

abundance: NA
d_gene: NA
j_gene: TRBJ1-1
v_gene: TRBV7-9
CDR3aa: CASRSKEDYNTEAFF
CDR3nt: TGTGCCAGCAGGAGCAAGGAGGATTACAACACTGAAGCTTTCTTT